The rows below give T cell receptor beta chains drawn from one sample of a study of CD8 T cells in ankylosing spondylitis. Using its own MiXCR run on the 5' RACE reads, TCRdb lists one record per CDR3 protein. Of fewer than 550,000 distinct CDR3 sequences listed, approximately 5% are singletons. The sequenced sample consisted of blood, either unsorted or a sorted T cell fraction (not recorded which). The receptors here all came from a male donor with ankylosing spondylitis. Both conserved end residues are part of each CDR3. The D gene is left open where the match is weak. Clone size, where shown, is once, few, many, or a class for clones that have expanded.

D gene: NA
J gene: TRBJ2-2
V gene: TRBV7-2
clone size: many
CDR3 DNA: TGTGCCAGCAGCCGCCAGCCAGCTAACACCGGGGAGCTGTTTTTT
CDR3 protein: CASSRQPANTGELFF

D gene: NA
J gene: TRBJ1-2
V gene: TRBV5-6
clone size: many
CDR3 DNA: TGTGCCAGCAGCTTGGAGTCTAACTATGGCTACACCTTC
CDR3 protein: CASSLESNYGYTF

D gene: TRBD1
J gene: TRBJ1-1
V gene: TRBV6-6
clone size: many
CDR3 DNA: TGTGCCACCGGGGGAGCAGGGGGGACTGAAGCTTTCTTT
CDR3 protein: CATGGAGGTEAFF

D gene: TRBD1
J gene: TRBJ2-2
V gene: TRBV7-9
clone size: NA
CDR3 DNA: TGTGCCAGCAGGAATACCAGGACAGGGGAAGACTATGGGGAGCTGTTTTTT
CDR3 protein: CASRNTRTGEDYGELFF

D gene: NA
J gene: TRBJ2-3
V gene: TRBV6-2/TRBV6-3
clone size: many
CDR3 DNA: TGTGCCAGCAAGAACAGGACTAGCACAGATACGCAGTATTTT
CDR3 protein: CASKNRTSTDTQYF

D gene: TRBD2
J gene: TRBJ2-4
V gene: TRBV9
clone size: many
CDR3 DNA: TGTGCCAGCAGCGTAGAGCCAGCGGGGACCAAAAACATTCAGTACTTC
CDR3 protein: CASSVEPAGTKNIQYF

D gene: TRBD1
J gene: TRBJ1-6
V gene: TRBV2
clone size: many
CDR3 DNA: TGTGCCAGCAGCGAGGGACAGGCGGGATATTCACCCCTCCACTTT
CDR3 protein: CASSEGQAGYSPLHF

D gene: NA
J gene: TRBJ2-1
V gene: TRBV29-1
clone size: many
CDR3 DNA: TGCAGCGTTGAATGGAGACTCCGGGCGGTGGGGAATGAGCAGTTCTTC
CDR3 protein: CSVEWRLRAVGNEQFF

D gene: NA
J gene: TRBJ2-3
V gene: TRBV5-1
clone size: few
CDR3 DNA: TGCGCCAGCAGCTTCAACCCGGGGGACACCGAACTCGGCCGCACAGATACGCAGTATTTT
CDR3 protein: CASSFNPGDTELGRTDTQYF

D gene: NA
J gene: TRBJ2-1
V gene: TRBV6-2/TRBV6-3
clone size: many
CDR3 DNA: TGTGCCAGCAGTTACTATTCGGGGCGGCAGGAGCAGTTCTTC
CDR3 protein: CASSYYSGRQEQFF

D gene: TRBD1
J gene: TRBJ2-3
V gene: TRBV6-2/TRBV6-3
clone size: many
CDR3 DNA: TGTGCCAGCAGTTACCCGGACAGGGGGCCCACAGATACGCAGTATTTT
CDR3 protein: CASSYPDRGPTDTQYF

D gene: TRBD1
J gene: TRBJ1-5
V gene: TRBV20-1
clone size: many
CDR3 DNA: TGCAGCGTACCCGGGACAGGGGGCGATGGACGTATTCAGCCCCAGCATTTT
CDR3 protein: CSVPGTGGDGRIQPQHF

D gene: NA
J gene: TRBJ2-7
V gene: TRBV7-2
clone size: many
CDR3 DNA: TGTGCCAGCAGCTTGGAGGCGGTGCTAATTTACGAGCAGTACTTC
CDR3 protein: CASSLEAVLIYEQYF

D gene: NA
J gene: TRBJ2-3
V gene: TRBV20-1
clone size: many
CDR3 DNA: TGCAGTGCTAGACCTCTTGACCCAGATACGCAGTATTTT
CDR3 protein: CSARPLDPDTQYF

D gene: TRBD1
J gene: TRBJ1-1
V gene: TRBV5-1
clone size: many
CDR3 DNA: TGCGCCAGCAGCCAGATGGGACAGAGGCTCGGGTTGTACACTGAAGCTTTCTTT
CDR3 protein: CASSQMGQRLGLYTEAFF

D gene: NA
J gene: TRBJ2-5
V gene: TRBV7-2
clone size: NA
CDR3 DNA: TGTGCCAGCACCCACTTTCGGGAGACCCAGTACTTC
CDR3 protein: CASTHFRETQYF

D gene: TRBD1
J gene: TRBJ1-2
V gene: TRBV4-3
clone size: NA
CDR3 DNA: TGCGCCAGCAGCCTAAAACAGGGGGCGGCCCCGGGCTATGGCTACACCTTC
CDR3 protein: CASSLKQGAAPGYGYTF

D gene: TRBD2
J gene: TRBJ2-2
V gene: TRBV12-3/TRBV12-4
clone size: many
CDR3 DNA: TGTGCCAGCACTATCGCGCGGGAGGAATTGGCCGGGGAGCTGTTTTTT
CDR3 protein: CASTIAREELAGELFF

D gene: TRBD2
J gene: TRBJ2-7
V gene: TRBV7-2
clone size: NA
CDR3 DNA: TGTGCCAGCAGCCCACTTTTGACGGGAGGGCCTAACGAGCAGTACTTC
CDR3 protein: CASSPLLTGGPNEQYF

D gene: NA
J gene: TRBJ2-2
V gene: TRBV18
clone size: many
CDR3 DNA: TGTGCCAGCTCACCAATGCTCACCGGGGAGCTGTTTTTT
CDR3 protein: CASSPMLTGELFF

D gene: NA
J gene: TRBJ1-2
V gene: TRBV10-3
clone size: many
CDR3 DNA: TGTGCCATCAGTGAAAACCCCAGGACAGACGAGGGCTACACCTTC
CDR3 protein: CAISENPRTDEGYTF

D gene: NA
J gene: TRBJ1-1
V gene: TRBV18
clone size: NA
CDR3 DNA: TGTGCCAGCGCCGGAGGAGGGAACACTGAAGCTTTCTTT
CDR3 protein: CASAGGGNTEAFF

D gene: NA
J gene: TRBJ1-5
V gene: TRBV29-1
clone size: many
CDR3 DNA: TGCAGCGTTGAACCGGGATTTGGTCAGCCCCAGCATTTT
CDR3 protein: CSVEPGFGQPQHF

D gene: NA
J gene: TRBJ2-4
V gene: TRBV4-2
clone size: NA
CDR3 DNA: TGTGCCAGCAGCCAAGATACAGGGTCAGACATTCAGTACTTC
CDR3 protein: CASSQDTGSDIQYF

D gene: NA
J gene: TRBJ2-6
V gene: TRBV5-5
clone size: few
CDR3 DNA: TGTGCCAGCAGCTTGCCCTGGGTCCTGGGGGCCAACGTCCTGACTTTC
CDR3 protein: CASSLPWVLGANVLTF